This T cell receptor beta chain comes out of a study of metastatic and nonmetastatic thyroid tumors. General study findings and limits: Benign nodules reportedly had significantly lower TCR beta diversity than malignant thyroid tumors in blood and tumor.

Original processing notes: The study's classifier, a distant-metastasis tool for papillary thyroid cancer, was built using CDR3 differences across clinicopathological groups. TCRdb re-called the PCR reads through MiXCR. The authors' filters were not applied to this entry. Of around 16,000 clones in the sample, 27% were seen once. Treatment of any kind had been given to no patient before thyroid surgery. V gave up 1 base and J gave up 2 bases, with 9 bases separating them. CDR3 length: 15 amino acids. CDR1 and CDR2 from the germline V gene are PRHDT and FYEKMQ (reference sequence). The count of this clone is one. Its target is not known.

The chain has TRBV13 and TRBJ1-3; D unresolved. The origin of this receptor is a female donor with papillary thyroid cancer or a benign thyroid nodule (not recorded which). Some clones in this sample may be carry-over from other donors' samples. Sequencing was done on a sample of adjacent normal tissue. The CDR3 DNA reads TGTGCCAGCAGCTTAGAGGCAGGTACTGGAAACACCATATATTTT. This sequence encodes CASSLEAGTGNTIYF.